The source of this T cell receptor beta chain is a study of T-cell reconstitution after alpha-beta-depleted transplantation in children. General study findings and limits: Counts and diversity of T cells one year after transplant came mostly from newly produced T cells.

This clonotype was seen repeatedly, ten times or more. Its target is not known. The germline gives CDR1 SGHTA, CDR2 FQGNSA. V dropped 1 base and J dropped 9; count of bases not matched to a gene: 7. CDR3 size: 15 residues. Unique molecular identifiers were incorporated during preparation of the TCRbeta library. Via MiXCR, TCRdb re-called the PCR reads, giving one row per CDR3 protein. The sample carries fewer than 350,000 distinct CDR3 sequences, more than 9% recorded once. The TCR originated in a male patient under 10 years old who had a stem cell transplant for chronic granulomatous disease, so the T cells may come from the graft donor. This rearrangement joins TRBV7-2 to TRBJ2-1; 9 positions agree with TRBD2. Sample: peripheral blood, taken 180 days after TCRalphabeta/CD19-depleted stem cell transplant. In nucleotides, the CDR3 is TGTGCCAGCAGCTTAGTGGCGGGGGGGCCGAGTGAGCAGTTCTTC. Translating gives CASSLVAGGPSEQFF. Based on the CDR3 plus reference TRBV7-2 and TRBJ2-1, the full variable domain is GAGVSQSPSNKVTEKGKDVELRCDPISGHTALYWYRQSLGQGLEFLIYFQGNSAPDKSGLPSDRFSAERTGGSVSTLTIQRTQQEDSAVYLCASSLVAGGPSEQFFGPGTRLTVL.